Listed below are T cell receptor beta chains from one sample, sequenced in a study of Ad26.COV2.S vaccination and SARS-CoV-2 variants. Sequencing was performed with immunoSEQ multiplex PCR; in TCRdb, only in-frame clones are kept and a portion is missing. Of about 440,000 clones in the sample, about 90% were seen once. Sequencing used peripheral blood, obtained in a trial of Ad26.COV2.S vaccine versus placebo. All receptors come from a person between 18 and 65 years old who received the Ad26.COV2.S COVID-19 vaccine or a placebo. The CDR3 runs from the conserved cysteine through the conserved F or W. Clone size appears in some rows only: once, few, many, or a class for an expanded clone.

CASSFEVGGNTEAFF,-,TRBV28
CAISDPRADTYEQYF,once,TRBV10-3
CSAQQGARNTIYF,-,TRBV29-1
CAIGLENQPQHF,-,TRBV7-3
CASNGQGSDTQYF,-,TRBV2
CSALGRGLAGGTPGELFF,-,TRBV29-1
CASSEPGNSGTDTQYF,-,TRBV2
CAWSVRGGIANYGYTF,-,TRBV30
CASSILGRQIYGYTF,-,TRBV19
CSAGNEKLFF,-,TRBV29-1
CASSAFELPQETQYF,-,TRBV10-1
CASSLNPGQGRNTEAFF,-,TRBV7-6
CATSTGLAGARTQYF,once,TRBV15
CAWTKQGDIQYF,-,TRBV30
CASSRVGLPFNNEQFF,-,TRBV7-6
CASSVAQGASYNEQFF,-,TRBV9
CASSPPRANYEQYF,-,TRBV9
CASSEVTGYSPLHF,-,TRBV6-1
CASSQSSTGSYEQYF,-,TRBV4-3
CASSESGDRVVGSPLHF,-,TRBV6-1
CASRAGGPADTQYF,once,TRBV7-3
CASSQEGTVGTGGTDTQYF,-,TRBV4-1
CASSQGSRREETQYF,-,TRBV4-1
CSVNTVVEQYF,-,TRBV20-1
CASSLLGLAGRRETQYF,-,TRBV27
CASSLWTGSDTGELFF,-,TRBV5-1
CASSIFRYNEQFF,once,TRBV19
CASSINVAENTGELFF,few,TRBV19
CATSRPRVHHEQFF,-,TRBV15
CASSRDVRSGANVLTF,-,TRBV19
CAIVQGASYGYTF,-,TRBV10-3
CASRNISSGQGPIYGYTF,-,TRBV7-6
CASSLRGQNNSPLHF,once,TRBV9
CASSLEGGLAIPSSYNEQFF,-,TRBV7-8
CASSDRGGQPQHF,-,TRBV6-2/TRBV6-3
CAISEQSTSGRDIQYF,-,TRBV10-3
CASSSLQGGETQYF,-,TRBV5-6